A selection of T cell receptor beta chains follows, all from one sample in a study of blood T cells in healthy people across ages. TCRdb ran MiXCR on the 5' RACE reads and lists one entry per CDR3 protein. The repertoire holds 1,800,000 or so distinct CDR3 sequences, with roughly two fifths as singletons. Input material: blood. These receptors were collected from a human donor in good health. The CDR3 runs from the conserved cysteine through the conserved F or W. A D gene is named only where the DNA matches it firmly. Rows may omit the clone size; those that give it use once, few, many or a size class.

-	TRBJ1-5	TRBV20-1	-	CSARGGWGRPQHF	TGCAGTGCTAGAGGGGGATGGGGCCGGCCCCAGCATTTT
-	TRBJ2-5	TRBV20-1	TRBD1	CSATDRGGEETQYF	TGCAGTGCTACAGACAGGGGTGGCGAAGAGACCCAGTACTTC
-	TRBJ2-1	TRBV4-1	-	CASSLAIPPGEQFF	TGCGCCAGCAGCCTGGCGATCCCGCCGGGTGAGCAGTTCTTC
-	TRBJ2-7	TRBV20-1	-	CSARSGQTSSYEQYF	TGCAGTGCTAGATCGGGACAAACAAGCTCCTACGAGCAGTACTTC
-	TRBJ1-2	TRBV10-3	-	CAISEQGGDGYTF	TGTGCCATCAGTGAGCAGGGCGGAGATGGCTACACCTTC
-	TRBJ1-4	TRBV4-1	-	CASSQDSFWGPLLEKLFF	TGCGCCAGCAGCCAAGATTCCTTCTGGGGGCCGTTGTTGGAAAAACTGTTTTTT
-	TRBJ2-7	TRBV11-2	TRBD1	CASSLAPGQGVLEQYF	TGTGCCAGCAGCTTAGCACCGGGACAGGGAGTCCTCGAGCAGTACTTC
-	TRBJ1-5	TRBV18	TRBD1	CASKTGEDWPRHF	TGTGCCAGCAAGACAGGGGAAGATTGGCCCCGGCATTTT
once	TRBJ2-1	TRBV6-6	TRBD2	CASSVSGGWSGEQFF	TGTGCCAGCAGTGTTAGCGGGGGGTGGAGTGGTGAGCAGTTCTTC
-	TRBJ2-1	TRBV7-8	TRBD1	CASSTNHRGHEQFF	TGTGCCAGCAGCACGAACCACAGGGGTCATGAGCAGTTCTTC
-	TRBJ1-2	TRBV29-1	-	CSVGDGDYGYTF	TGCAGCGTCGGTGACGGGGACTATGGCTACACCTTC
-	TRBJ1-2	TRBV7-3	-	CASSFEQAYDYTF	TGTGCCAGCAGCTTCGAACAGGCCTATGACTACACCTTC
-	TRBJ2-3	TRBV7-3	-	CASSFGLVGIPNTDTQYF	TGTGCCAGCAGCTTTGGACTTGTGGGGATTCCGAACACAGATACGCAGTATTTT
-	TRBJ1-1	TRBV6-1	-	CTSSEFVLNTEAFF	TGTACCAGCAGTGAATTTGTCCTGAACACTGAAGCTTTCTTT
few	TRBJ2-3	TRBV2	TRBD2	CASSGGLASLDTQYF	TGTGCCAGCAGTGGGGGACTAGCTTCCCTGGATACGCAGTATTTT
-	TRBJ2-1	TRBV27	TRBD2	CASSPGTSGGASYNEQFF	TGTGCCAGCTCCCCCGGGACTAGCGGGGGGGCCTCCTACAATGAGCAGTTCTTC
-	TRBJ1-5	TRBV6-6	-	CASSYTHGENQPQHF	TGTGCCAGCAGTTACACACACGGAGAGAATCAGCCCCAGCATTTT
-	TRBJ2-2	TRBV6-1	TRBD1	CASSRVLTGGPAGELFF	TGTGCCAGCAGCCGAGTATTGACAGGGGGCCCGGCCGGGGAGCTGTTTTTT
-	TRBJ2-2	TRBV18	-	CASSPLRQVNTGELFF	TGTGCCAGCTCACCTCTGAGACAGGTTAACACCGGGGAGCTGTTTTTT
few	TRBJ2-5	TRBV7-9	TRBD2	CASSLSERGGPETQYF	TGTGCCAGCAGTCTCTCCGAGCGGGGGGGCCCGGAGACCCAGTACTTC
-	TRBJ2-1	TRBV11-2	TRBD2	CASTQAGGLDEQFF	TGTGCCAGCACCCAAGCGGGGGGCCTCGATGAGCAGTTCTTC
-	TRBJ2-1	TRBV4-1	-	CASSQDRTQFF	TGCGCCAGCAGCCAAGACAGGACCCAGTTCTTC
-	TRBJ1-4	TRBV11-2	-	CASSPAYRATNEKLFF	TGTGCCAGCAGCCCTGCCTACAGGGCAACTAATGAAAAACTGTTTTTT
-	TRBJ2-1	TRBV20-1	TRBD1	CSARGAGQGLSEQFF	TGCAGTGCTAGAGGTGCGGGACAGGGCCTTTCCGAGCAGTTCTTC
few	TRBJ1-6	TRBV28	-	CASTSNSPLHF	TGTGCCAGCACCTCTAATTCACCCCTCCACTTT
-	TRBJ2-7	TRBV4-2	-	CASSQVPGGNRYEQYF	TGTGCCAGCAGCCAAGTTCCCGGAGGGAACCGATACGAGCAGTACTTC
few	TRBJ2-5	TRBV19	-	CASSIRGFETQYF	TGTGCCAGTAGTATACGGGGTTTCGAGACCCAGTACTTC
-	TRBJ2-1	TRBV4-3	-	CASSQDQRYNEQFF	TGCGCCAGCAGCCAAGATCAGCGGTACAATGAGCAGTTCTTC
-	TRBJ1-1	TRBV7-3	-	CASSSTDNTEAFF	TGTGCCAGCAGCTCGACAGATAACACTGAAGCTTTCTTT
-	TRBJ1-2	TRBV5-4	-	CASSPMNYGYTF	TGTGCCAGCAGCCCGATGAACTATGGCTACACCTTC
many	TRBJ1-2	TRBV27	-	CASRQGAFYGYTF	TGTGCCAGCAGGCAAGGGGCGTTCTATGGCTACACCTTC
-	TRBJ2-7	TRBV28	-	CASSFSTGTDYEQYF	TGTGCCAGCAGTTTCTCAACCGGGACCGACTACGAGCAGTACTTC
few	TRBJ2-3	TRBV9	TRBD2	CASSVVVGLGAPDTQYF	TGTGCCAGCAGCGTAGTAGTGGGACTAGGTGCGCCAGATACGCAGTATTTT
-	TRBJ2-3	TRBV5-5	TRBD2	CASTLAGASWDTQYF	TGTGCCAGCACACTAGCGGGGGCGAGTTGGGATACGCAGTATTTT
few	TRBJ2-6	TRBV15	-	CATSRATGAHSGANVLTF	TGTGCCACCAGCAGAGCTACCGGGGCCCACTCTGGGGCCAACGTCCTGACTTTC
-	TRBJ1-2	TRBV7-2	-	CASSPGLNGGYTF	TGTGCCAGCAGCCCCGGACTGAATGGAGGCTACACCTTC
-	TRBJ2-1	TRBV5-6	-	CASSLSMDGEQFF	TGTGCCAGCAGCTTGAGCATGGATGGCGAGCAGTTCTTC
few	TRBJ2-1	TRBV20-1	TRBD2	CSAEVPTSGVGEQFF	TGCAGTGCTGAAGTTCCCACTAGCGGGGTTGGGGAGCAGTTCTTC
-	TRBJ2-4	TRBV7-2	-	CASSLVVSGWGDIQYF	TGTGCCAGCAGCTTAGTTGTTTCAGGGTGGGGGGACATTCAGTACTTC
few	TRBJ1-2	TRBV4-1	-	CASSHQGLIDYGYTF	TGCGCCAGCAGCCATCAGGGTTTGATCGACTATGGCTACACCTTC
-	TRBJ2-1	TRBV5-1	-	CARGRNNEQFF	TGCGCCCGGGGACGTAACAATGAGCAGTTCTTC